A selection of T cell receptor beta chains follows, all from one sample in a study of molecular identifiers for immune sequencing clone quantification. TCRdb re-analysed the PCR reads in MiXCR, keeping a single row per CDR3 protein. The top ten hold about 4.2% of the sample, which has 90,000 to 120,000 distinct CDR3 sequences, roughly a third seen once. Material for sequencing was naive CD8+ T cells from blood, with Jurkat cell RNA spiked in. These receptors were obtained from a human donor in good health. Some libraries in this study had Jurkat cell RNA spiked in. CDR3s include the opening cysteine and the closing phenylalanine or tryptophan. The D gene is left open where the match is weak. A row's size may be missing; if present it is once, few, many or a size class.

V	D	size	J	DNA	CDR3
TRBV12-3/TRBV12-4	-	-	TRBJ2-5	TGTGCCAGCAGTTTAGGGGTCTCAGAGACCCAGTACTTC	CASSLGVSETQYF
TRBV27	TRBD2	-	TRBJ2-7	TGTGCCAGCAGTTTTGAGCGGGAGGGTCTCTACGAGCAGTACTTC	CASSFEREGLYEQYF
TRBV28	-	-	TRBJ2-7	TGTGCCAGCAGCCTCCCGAGTCTAGGGGCCATGATCTACTACGAGCAGTACTTC	CASSLPSLGAMIYYEQYF
TRBV13	-	few	TRBJ2-7	TGTGCCAGCAGCTTAACCCCCGGGACGGTCTCCTACGAGCAGTACTTC	CASSLTPGTVSYEQYF
TRBV4-3	-	few	TRBJ2-7	TGCGCCAGCAGCCAAGCTCTTCGGTCTCACCGCCTCGAGCAGTACTTC	CASSQALRSHRLEQYF
TRBV6-2/TRBV6-3	-	-	TRBJ2-4	TGTGCCAGCAGTTCCCGTGACTCTCTAGCCAAAAACATTCAGTACTTC	CASSSRDSLAKNIQYF
TRBV12-3/TRBV12-4	-	-	TRBJ2-3	TGTGCCAGCAGTGGGGGCGCGGGTCCCCCTCTCACAGATACGCAGTATTTT	CASSGGAGPPLTDTQYF
TRBV21-1	-	-	TRBJ1-1	TGTGCCAGCAGCATCCATCCAGCGGGCCAGAACACTGAAGCTTTCTTT	CASSIHPAGQNTEAFF
TRBV7-2	TRBD2	-	TRBJ2-7	TGTGCCAGCAGCTTGGGGAGGGAGAACATCAACGAGCAGTACTTC	CASSLGRENINEQYF
TRBV13	-	-	TRBJ1-1	TGTGCCAGCAGCCACCCATCTGAGAGCACTGAAGCTTTCTTT	CASSHPSESTEAFF
TRBV28	-	-	TRBJ2-3	TGTGCCAGCAGTTGGGCGGTATCCTTTGCAGATACGCAGTATTTT	CASSWAVSFADTQYF
TRBV7-2	-	-	TRBJ2-1	TGCGCCAGCAGCTCTTTGCACAATGAGCAGTTCTTC	CASSSLHNEQFF
TRBV28	TRBD1	-	TRBJ2-7	TGTGCCAGCAGTTTTAGTCAGGGGGAAGGACTTTACGAGCAGTACTTC	CASSFSQGEGLYEQYF
TRBV7-2	-	many	TRBJ1-1	TGTGCCAGCAGCTCGAGACGTAGCACTGAAGCTTTCTTT	CASSSRRSTEAFF
TRBV20-1	TRBD1	many	TRBJ2-7	TGCAGTGCTGGTGACAGGGGCTACGAGCAGTACTTC	CSAGDRGYEQYF
TRBV4-3	-	few	TRBJ2-7	TGCGCCAGCAGCCAAGGGACACCGGGGAACGAGCAGTACTTC	CASSQGTPGNEQYF
TRBV9	TRBD1	-	TRBJ2-7	TGTGCCAGCAACCCCCGATCAGGGGGCTACGAGCAGTACTTC	CASNPRSGGYEQYF
TRBV25-1	TRBD1	many	TRBJ2-5	TGTGCCACCGGGACAGAGACCGAAGAGACCCAGTACTTC	CATGTETEETQYF
TRBV28	TRBD2	few	TRBJ2-7	TGTGCCAGCAGTTTCAGGGGTAGGCTAGCGGGAGATCTGTACTTC	CASSFRGRLAGDLYF